This T cell receptor beta chain comes out of a study of a mutant IDH1 vaccine in newly diagnosed glioma. CDR3 length equals 14 residues. Germline CDR1 is SGHVS and CDR2 is FQNEAQ. V shed 5 bases and J shed 6 bases, with 17 bases lying between them. Here immunoSEQ multiplex PCR was the method, and the copy in TCRdb shows in-frame clones only, minus some. The sample lists nearly 70,000 clones; 60% to 85% were seen once. Time point indicated: baseline, week 1 (first vaccination visit). Treatment specified: pre-vaccination baseline after standard-of-care therapy. This receptor was obtained from a middle-aged man with glioma. This chain uses TRBV7-8 with TRBJ2-7, with D perhaps matching TRBD1 or TRBD2 (5 bases each). Sequencing used PBMCs, obtained from a glioma patient treated with radiotherapy, temozolomide or both. CDR3 amino acids: CASSTGPRESEQYF. The DNA for the CDR3 is TGTGCCAGCAGCACAGGACCGAGGGAAAGCGAGCAGTACTTC.